A single sample is the source of the 26 T cell receptor beta chains below, sequenced in a study of cytomegalovirus exposure and HLA in healthy donors (dated by TCRdb to 2016 to 2017). Receptor libraries were prepared by the immunoSEQ multiplex PCR assay. A mixture of 60 forward primers for TCR Vbeta segments and 13 reverse primers for TCR Jbeta segments was used in the multiplex PCR. In TCRdb, the immuneACCESS table is reduced to in-frame sequences with V and J assigned. These tables do not hold every clone; where another copy was compared, an unresolved V gene accounts for under half, and the others remain unexplained. The sample data list over 150,000 clones, and under 90% of these were observed just once. The top ten constitute about 0.1% of the sample. The sequenced sample consisted of PBMCs. These receptors were taken from a boy younger than 10 in good health and CMV-seronegative.

The chain has TRBV12-5 and TRBJ1-1; TRBD1 is a possible D gene (5 bases). Germline V gene data show CDR1 as LGHNT and CDR2 as FRNRAP. Trimming took 5 bases from V and 1 from J, leaving 11 bases between them. CDR3 length: 14 residues. CDR3 DNA: TGTGCTAGTGGTCCGATGGGGGGGAACACTGAAGCTTTCTTT. It translates to CASGPMGGNTEAFF. The full variable domain, completed using reference TRBV12-5 and TRBJ1-1, is DARVTQTPRHKVTEMGQEVTMRCQPILGHNTVFWYRQTMMQGLELLAYFRNRAPLDDSGMPKDRFSAEMPDATLATLKIQPSEPRDSAVYFCASGPMGGNTEAFFGQGTRLTVV.

The rearrangement joins TRBV18 to TRBJ2-7; no clear D gene. The CDR3 loop spans 14 amino acids. Germline V gene lookup returns CDR1 KGHSH and CDR2 LQKENI. V lost 0 bases and J 0 bases, leaving 6 bases between the germline ends. The CDR3 DNA reads as TGTGCCAGCTCACCACCCTCGAGCTCCTACGAGCAGTACTTC. It specifies CASSPPSSSYEQYF.

The V gene is TRBV2, the J gene TRBJ2-3, with 12 bases that match TRBD2. CDR3 length equals 12 residues. The ends lost 6 bases at V and 13 bases at J; junction bases unmatched: 5. CDR1 and CDR2 (germline): SNHLY, FYNNEI. CDR3 protein: CASSVGLAGKYF. CDR3 DNA sequence: TGTGCCAGCAGCGTCGGACTAGCGGGGAAGTATTTT.

This clone was observed a handful of times. The V and J genes are TRBV4-1 and TRBJ1-4, with TRBD1 identical over 8 bases. Germline lookup yields CDR1 MGHRA and CDR2 YSYEKL. V trimming: 0 bases; J trimming: 7 bases; junction bases outside the gene matches: 4. The CDR3 totals 15 residues. The DNA for the CDR3 is TGCGCCAGCAGCCAAGATAAGGGACAGGCTGAAAAACTGTTTTTT. It yields the protein CASSQDKGQAEKLFF.

The CDR3 nucleotides read TGTGCCAGCAGCTTAATAGCTTTCTATGGCTACACCTTC. The encoded protein is CASSLIAFYGYTF. The V and J genes are TRBV7-9 and TRBJ1-2; D remains unclear. The length of the CDR3 is 13 residues. The V gene's germline CDR1 is SEHNR and CDR2 FQNEAQ (reference sequence). V was cut by 2 bases and J by 4 bases, with 8 bases left in between.

The chain recombines TRBV5-4 with TRBJ2-3, with 11 bases matching TRBD2. The trim removed 4 bases at V and 0 bases at J, leaving 7 bases unmatched. The CDR3 contains 17 residues. The germline gives CDR1 SGHNT, CDR2 YYREEE (reference sequence). The CDR3 protein is CASSRLAGSASTDTQYF. The CDR3 DNA reads as TGTGCCAGCAGCCGACTAGCGGGGAGCGCTAGCACAGATACGCAGTATTTT.

The V call is TRBV4-1, the J call TRBJ1-2; weak D call: TRBD1 (6 bases). CDR1 is MGHRA, CDR2 YSYEKL, per germline. CDR3 size: 18 residues. The V and J ends lost 0 bases and 4 bases respectively, with 21 bases between them. The CDR3 DNA is TGCGCCAGCAGCCAAGAAGGGGACAAAGGGGGATATTTCTATGGCTACACCTTC. This gives the protein CASSQEGDKGGYFYGYTF.

The CDR3 nucleotides are TGTGCCAGTAGGCAGGGGGGTAGCAGGGATACGCAGTATTTT. Translating gives CASRQGGSRDTQYF. The V call is TRBV19, the J call TRBJ2-3, with a possible D match to TRBD1 (7 bases). With 6 bases removed from V and 6 bases from J, the gap between germline ends came to 16 bases. The CDR3 covers 14 residues. Germline V lookup: CDR1 LNHDA, CDR2 SQIVND (reference sequence).

A few counts support this clone. This sequence joins TRBV5-1 and TRBJ2-5; 11 bases fit TRBD2. Per the germline V gene, CDR1 is SGHRS and CDR2 is YFSETQ. CDR3 length: 15 amino acids. Trimming at V came to 3 bases and at J to 5 bases, leaving 6 bases not matched to a gene. Here the CDR3 reads CASSYSGGAVETQYF. The CDR3 DNA is TGCGCCAGCAGCTATAGCGGGGGGGCCGTGGAGACCCAGTACTTC.

The V call is TRBV15, the J call TRBJ1-4, with D hard to call. The germline gives CDR1 LNHNV, CDR2 YYDKDF (reference sequence). Trimming took off 9 bases at V and 8 bases at J, with 19 bases between the two ends. The CDR3 has 14 amino acids. The CDR3 loop reads CATRGGGEGEKLFF. CDR3 nucleotide sequence: TGTGCCACGCGGGGTGGCGGAGAAGGCGAAAAACTGTTTTTT.

This rearrangement joins TRBV4-1 to TRBJ1-4, with D perhaps TRBD1 (5 bases). The germline CDR1 and CDR2 sequences are MGHRA and YSYEKL. The germline V and J ends were trimmed by 4 bases and 2 bases, with 26 bases remaining between them. This CDR3 contains 20 residues. The CDR3 DNA reads as TGCGCCAGCAGCCGAGTGCGCCGGGAGACTATACGGGGGACTAATGAAAAACTGTTTTTT. It specifies CASSRVRRETIRGTNEKLFF.

This sequence joins TRBV9 and TRBJ2-3, with 9 bases identical to TRBD2. V shed 0 bases, J shed 1 base, and the junction held 3 bases outside the gene matches. This CDR3 has 16 amino acids. Germline CDR1 is SGDLS and CDR2 is YYNGEE. In DNA form, the CDR3 reads TGTGCCAGCAGCGTAGCAATAGCGGGGGGCACAGATACGCAGTATTTT. Translation: CASSVAIAGGTDTQYF.

This clone was detected only once. This CDR3 is CASISGTGGGYTF. CDR3 sequence (DNA): TGTGCCAGCATCTCCGGGACAGGGGGTGGCTACACCTTC. This chain joins TRBV6-4 and TRBJ1-2; 11 bases match TRBD1. Trimming took 7 bases from V and 7 from J; bases not matched to a gene: 5. Per the germline V gene, CDR1 is MRHNA and CDR2 is SNTAGT. This CDR3 comprises 13 residues.

This clone occurred a few times. J is TRBJ1-1 and V is TRBV7-8; D is uncertain. Germline V gene sequence: CDR1 SGHVS, CDR2 FQNEAQ. V lost 4 bases, J lost 2 bases, and 2 bases lay in between. The CDR3 is 11 residues long. The CDR3 region is CASSSNTEAFF. The CDR3, as DNA: TGTGCCAGCAGCTCTAACACTGAAGCTTTCTTT.

The V and J genes are TRBV27 and TRBJ1-1; TRBD1 matches at 7 bases. This CDR3 is 13 amino acids long. CDR1 is MNHEY, CDR2 SMNVEV, per germline (reference sequence). The trim removed 6 bases at V and 9 bases at J, leaving 10 bases unmatched. The CDR3 coding sequence is TGTGCCAGCAGCCCGAGATCAGGGGGACAAGCTTTCTTT. Its protein product is CASSPRSGGQAFF.

This chain joins TRBV5-1 and TRBJ2-5; possible D gene TRBD2, 5 bases. V dropped 4 bases and J dropped 1 base, with 26 bases sitting between them. CDR3 length: 19 residues. Germline V gene sequence: CDR1 SGHRS, CDR2 YFSETQ. Written as DNA, the CDR3 is TGCGCCAGCAGCCGGAGAACGGCGACTACGTCTTTCCGCCAAGAGACCCAGTACTTC. Protein: CASSRRTATTSFRQETQYF.

The chain links TRBV15 to TRBJ2-7; tentative D call: TRBD2 (6 bases). The CDR3 has 13 amino acids. Germline V gives CDR1 LNHNV, CDR2 YYDKDF (reference sequence). V gave up 8 bases and J gave up 0 bases, with 11 bases separating them. The CDR3 coding sequence is TGTGCCACCGGGAGGTCCCCCTCCTACGAGCAGTACTTC. This encodes CATGRSPSYEQYF. Combining the CDR3 with reference TRBV15 and TRBJ2-7 gives the whole variable domain DAMVIQNPRYQVTQFGKPVTLSCSQTLNHNVMYWYQQKSSQAPKLLFHYYDKDFNNEADTPDNFQSRRPNTSFCFLDIRSPGLGDTAMYLCATGRSPSYEQYFGPGTRLTVT.

The chain has TRBV6-1 and TRBJ1-5, with 9 bases lining up with TRBD1. Trimming took 4 bases from V and 0 from J; bases not matched to a gene: 13. The CDR3 has 19 residues. CDR1 is MNHNS, CDR2 SASEGT, per germline. The CDR3 region is CASSGDPTGGSHSNQPQHF. For the CDR3, the DNA is TGTGCCAGCAGTGGGGATCCCACAGGGGGCTCCCATAGCAATCAGCCCCAGCATTTT.

This clone was counted only a few times. The J gene is TRBJ1-4, the V gene TRBV5-1; D might be TRBD1 (6 bases). Germline-derived CDR1 and CDR2 are SGHRS and YFSETQ. V gave up 0 bases and J gave up 8 bases, with 11 bases separating them. The CDR3 is 14 amino acids. The CDR3 loop reads CASSLGTGQEKLFF. The CDR3, as DNA: TGCGCCAGCAGCTTGGGGACCGGACAGGAAAAACTGTTTTTT.

The V gene is TRBV2, the J gene TRBJ1-5; 12 bases are shared with TRBD1. There are 16 residues in the CDR3. The trim removed 5 bases at V and 5 bases at J, leaving 7 bases unmatched. Germline V CDR1 and CDR2: SNHLY, FYNNEI. Here the CDR3 reads CASSTGTGGAYQPQHF. CDR3 nucleotide sequence: TGTGCCAGCAGTACCGGGACAGGGGGCGCCTATCAGCCCCAGCATTTT.

J is TRBJ1-6 and V is TRBV6-4; maybe TRBD1 (5 bases). Germline CDR1 reads MRHNA; CDR2 reads SNTAGT. The CDR3 extends over 13 amino acids. The V and J ends lost 1 base and 10 bases respectively, with 8 bases between them. CDR3 sequence reads: CASSDYQGSPLHF. In DNA, the CDR3 is TGTGCCAGCAGTGACTATCAGGGCTCACCCCTCCACTTT.

The V and J genes are TRBV4-2 and TRBJ1-2; no definite D call. This CDR3 region has 16 residues. V lost 4 bases, J lost 4 bases, and 19 bases lay in between. CDR1 and CDR2 from the germline V gene are LGHNA and YNFKEQ. The DNA for the CDR3 is TGTGCCAGCAGCCCCCTAGGAACACCTCAAATCTATGGCTACACCTTC. Translated, it gives CASSPLGTPQIYGYTF.

The chain has TRBV19 and TRBJ2-5; possible D gene TRBD2, 6 bases. Germline values: CDR1 LNHDA, CDR2 SQIVND (reference sequence). V shed 1 base and J shed 3 bases, with 6 bases lying between them. The CDR3 is 13 residues long. CDR3: CASSIAGEETQYF. As DNA, the CDR3 is TGTGCCAGTAGTATAGCGGGGGAAGAGACCCAGTACTTC.

The V call is TRBV29-1, the J call TRBJ1-2; D is unclear. Germline CDR1 is SQVTM and CDR2 is ANQGSEA. The CDR3 is 12 residues long. V was shortened by 0 bases and J by 8 bases, with 10 bases between the two germline ends. CDR3 sequence (DNA): TGCAGCGTTGAAGATCTGAGAGGAGGCTACACCTTC. Translated, it gives CSVEDLRGGYTF.

V usage is TRBV4-1 and J usage is TRBJ2-7; 10 nucleotides align to TRBD1. The V gene's germline CDR1 is MGHRA and CDR2 YSYEKL. The CDR3 sequence is 14 residues long. With V trimmed by 0 bases and J by 5 bases, 1 base remained unmatched. The CDR3 coding sequence is TGCGCCAGCAGCCAAGAAGGGACAGGGGACGAGCAGTACTTC. Protein product: CASSQEGTGDEQYF.

The chain employs TRBV18 and TRBJ2-7; the match to TRBD1 covers 9 bases. V was clipped by 1 base and J by 4 bases; unmatched bases: 5. CDR3 length: 15 residues. Germline loops: CDR1 KGHSH, CDR2 LQKENI. CDR3 coding DNA: TGTGCCAGCTCACCACGGACAGGGGTTGAGTACGAGCAGTACTTC. Translation gives CASSPRTGVEYEQYF.